This record concerns one TCR beta chain sequence. This clone was counted once. What antigen it recognizes has not been identified. No base-level quality is on record; no much larger clone is a single base apart. The data were obtained in a study of T cell responses to AZD1222 COVID-19 vaccine (dated by TCRdb to the early 2020s). Some background on the complete study: A total of around 240 trial participants underwent TCR sequencing, of whom around 200 received two doses of AZD1222 and about 26 received two doses of the MenACWY control vaccine. Trial participants were enrolled into age subgroups of 18-55, 56-69 and 70-plus years, which contained approximately 150, 28 and 58 TCR-sequenced participants, respectively. The research as a whole found: Participants were mostly white British and included more females than males, and it was suggested by the authors that clonal diversity may have been underestimated. Conclusions about previously exposed vaccinees are limited, since just a handful of AZD1222 recipients were seropositive for SARS-CoV-2 at baseline. Reportedly, close to half of the unique spike-specific TCRs recognized epitopes lying outside the regions that are mutated in the B.1.351 and B.1.1.7 variants. In the small 56-69-year group, the increase in depth fell short of significance, most likely because of low power. No day 14 peak-response samples were available, so repertoires were characterized only after the peak T cell response. The vaccine-associated CD4 TCRs covered the entire spike protein, and the dominant responses fell in regions 160-218 and 743-854. A significant rise in spike-specific TCR breadth and depth was observed after two AZD1222 doses relative to day 0 and relative to MenACWY recipients.

Explained via the paper, the time point label denotes: about 28 days (+/-7) after the second vaccine dose. Because spike-specific TCR depth and breadth did not differ between the two schedules, AZD1222 recipients who got a second dose at roughly 4 weeks were pooled with those who got a second dose at roughly 12 weeks. The vaccinee samples were drawn from two UK trials, COV001 and COV002, one of which was a single-blind randomized controlled phase 2/3 trial testing AZD1222 (ChAdOx1 nCoV-19) in healthy adults. For TCRbeta chain sequencing, PBMC samples from trial participants were taken at day 0 and at day 28 after the second dose. The CDR3 regions of human TCRbeta chains were analyzed by immunosequencing. For the original study's pipeline: Repertoire TCRs were checked for matches against a reference library of SARS-CoV-2-specific TCRs that had been generated using the MIRA antigen-specificity platform. Breadth was defined as the fraction of unique TCRs that were SARS-CoV-2-associated. Depth was defined as the fraction of total T cells that were SARS-CoV-2-associated. Using the MIRA data, every spike-specific TCR was mapped to the spike region that the TCR reacted to and assigned to either a CD4 or a CD8 class. Log10-transformed breadth and depth values were compared by one-way ANOVA with Sidak's multiple comparisons tests. The table comes from immuneACCESS by way of TCRdb, which keeps in-frame sequences with V and J called. Part of the clones is missing from these tables; in studies checked, under half for an unresolved V gene and the rest for unknown reasons. V, J and clone size are taken as reported in that table, and D and trimming were inferred from the DNA itself. This sample comprises about 120,000 clones, 93% of them detected only once. Around 5% of the sample is taken by the ten largest.

The source of this sequence is an adult who received the AZD1222 COVID-19 vaccine. Sequencing was performed on peripheral blood, taken 28 days after the second AZD1222 dose.

The DNA sequence is given as TGTGCCAGCAGCTCCTTGGGGACGTTCGACACTGAAGCTTTCTTT. It encodes CASSSLGTFDTEAFF. This chain is built from TRBV7-2 and TRBJ1-1; TRBD1 is perhaps the D gene, given 5 matching bases. CDR1 and CDR2 were assigned from the germline V gene as SGHTA and FQGNSA. From cysteine to phenylalanine, the CDR3 is 15 amino acids long. Here the CDR3 DNA is all that survives: 45 bases in frame from base 1. V drops 4 bases and J drops 3 bases, leaving 15 bases in between.